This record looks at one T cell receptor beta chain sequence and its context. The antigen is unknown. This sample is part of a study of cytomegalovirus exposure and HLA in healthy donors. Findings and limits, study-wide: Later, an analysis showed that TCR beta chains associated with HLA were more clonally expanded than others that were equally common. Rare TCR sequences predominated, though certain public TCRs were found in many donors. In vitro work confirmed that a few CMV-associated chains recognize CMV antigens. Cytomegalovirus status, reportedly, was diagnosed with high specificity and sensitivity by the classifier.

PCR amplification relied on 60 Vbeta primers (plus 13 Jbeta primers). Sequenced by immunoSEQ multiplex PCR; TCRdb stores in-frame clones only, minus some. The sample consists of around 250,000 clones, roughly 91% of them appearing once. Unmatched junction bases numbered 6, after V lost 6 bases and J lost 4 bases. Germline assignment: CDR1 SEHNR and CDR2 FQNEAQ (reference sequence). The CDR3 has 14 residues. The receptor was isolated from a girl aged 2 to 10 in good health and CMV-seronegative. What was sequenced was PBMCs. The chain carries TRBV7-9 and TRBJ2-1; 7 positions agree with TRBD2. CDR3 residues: CASSRRERYNEQFF. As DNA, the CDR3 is TGTGCCAGCAGTAGGCGGGAGCGGTACAATGAGCAGTTCTTC.